This passage covers 13 T cell receptor beta chains from one sample sequenced in a study of identical twins. MiXCR, run by TCRdb on the 5' RACE reads, gives a single entry per CDR3 protein. This table has 1.5 million to 2 million distinct CDR3 sequences, about 30% appearing once. Sequenced material: cord blood. The source of these receptors is a newborn girl in good health.

Only a few counts were recorded for this clonotype. CDR3 nucleotides: TGCGCCAGCAGCTTCGGGGACAGGGAAGAGACCCAGTACTTC. Amino acid sequence: CASSFGDREETQYF. The V and J genes are TRBV5-1 and TRBJ2-5; 9 nucleotides align to TRBD1. CDR1 is SGHRS and CDR2 is YFSETQ in the germline V gene. The CDR3 spans 14 residues. V gave up 2 bases and J gave up 3 bases; unmatched junction bases: 2.

The J gene is TRBJ2-7, the V gene TRBV20-1; D gene ambiguous. Germline CDR1 and CDR2: DFQATT and SNEGSKA (reference sequence). CDR3 length equals 13 residues. V was pared by 0 bases and J by 7 bases, with 13 bases between. The CDR3: CSARDAVSREQYF. CDR3 coding DNA: TGCAGTGCTAGAGATGCGGTTAGCCGGGAGCAGTACTTC.

The chain employs TRBV15 and TRBJ1-2; D is uncertain. The CDR3 has 13 residues. Trimming took off 4 bases at V and 4 bases at J, with 10 bases between the two ends. Germline loops: CDR1 LNHNV, CDR2 YYDKDF (reference sequence). The CDR3 here is CATSKGGSYGYTF. The DNA of the CDR3 is TGTGCCACCAGCAAGGGAGGGAGCTATGGCTACACCTTC.

This clonotype was counted a few times. The gene calls are TRBV20-1 and TRBJ2-3, with TRBD2 identical over 7 bases. The CDR3 spans 14 residues. The germline CDR1 and CDR2 sequences are DFQATT and SNEGSKA (reference sequence). V trimming: 3 bases; J trimming: 6 bases; junction bases outside the gene matches: 9. In DNA, the CDR3 is TGCAGTGCTAGTCAAGCGGGGATAGGCGATACGCAGTATTTT. Translation gives CSASQAGIGDTQYF.

This clonotype was seen more than once but under ten times. The chain recombines TRBV12-3 or TRBV12-4 with TRBJ2-7; D perhaps matches TRBD2 (5 bases). Trimming took 4 bases from V and 4 from J, leaving 8 bases between them. The CDR3 covers 12 residues. The CDR3 DNA reads as TGTGCCAGCAGTTCTCAGCGGTACGAGCAGTACTTC. It translates to CASSSQRYEQYF.

CDR3: CASRASSGGTSYNEQFF. CDR3 DNA sequence: TGTGCCAGCAGAGCATCTAGCGGGGGGACCTCCTACAATGAGCAGTTCTTC. The rearrangement links TRBV7-9 to TRBJ2-1; 11 bases agree with TRBD2. Germline CDR1 SEHNR, CDR2 FQNEAQ (reference sequence). V gave up 6 bases and J gave up 0 bases; unmatched junction bases: 7. The length of the CDR3 is 17 residues.

At least ten counts were recorded for this clonotype. This chain uses TRBV29-1 with TRBJ1-2; D unresolved. Per germline, CDR1 SQVTM and CDR2 ANQGSEA. CDR3 length equals 14 residues. V lost 0 bases to trimming and J lost 3 bases, with 11 bases between them. CDR3 nucleotides: TGCAGCGTTGAAGATCGGCCGGCCTACTATGGCTACACCTTC. It translates to CSVEDRPAYYGYTF.

This clonotype was seen only a few times. J is TRBJ2-5 and V is TRBV10-3; 8 bases match TRBD2. V shed 2 bases, J shed 3 bases, and the junction held 11 bases outside the gene matches. The CDR3 covers 17 residues. Germline V lookup: CDR1 ENHRY, CDR2 SYGVKD. The CDR3 is CAISELGWREVEETQYF. Written as DNA, the CDR3 is TGTGCCATCAGTGAGCTAGGTTGGCGGGAGGTGGAAGAGACCCAGTACTTC.

This clonotype was observed a handful of times. The chain uses TRBV18 and TRBJ1-5; D is undetermined. Germline CDR1 and CDR2: KGHSH and LQKENI. With 4 bases removed from V and 4 bases from J, the gap between germline ends came to 11 bases. There are 14 residues in the CDR3. CDR3 amino acids: CASSRGRENQPQHF. CDR3 nucleotides: TGTGCCAGCTCACGGGGTAGGGAAAATCAGCCCCAGCATTTT.

This chain connects TRBV27 to TRBJ2-1; 7 nucleotides align to TRBD2. The J call is doubtful: the DNA matches TRBJ2-7 better. In germline, CDR1 is MNHEY, CDR2 SMNVEV (reference sequence). The CDR3 contains 17 residues. The CDR3 sequence: CASSLFFGQRDYNEQYF. The CDR3 DNA sequence: TGTGCCAGCAGTTTATTCTTTGGGCAACGGGACTACAATGAGCAGTACTTC.

The chain recombines TRBV15 with TRBJ2-7, with a possible D match to TRBD2 (5 bases). Trimming removed 3 bases from V and 6 bases from J, with 6 bases in between. Per germline, CDR1 LNHNV and CDR2 YYDKDF (reference sequence). This CDR3 has 11 amino acids. CDR3 loop: CATSRDSEQYF. The DNA for the CDR3 is TGTGCCACCAGCAGGGACTCCGAGCAGTACTTC.

This clonotype was seen more than once but under ten times. The rearrangement joins TRBV10-3 to TRBJ2-3; 9 bases are shared with TRBD2. With V trimmed by 0 bases and J by 2 bases, 9 bases remained unmatched. The CDR3 length is 18 residues. Germline values: CDR1 ENHRY, CDR2 SYGVKD. This CDR3 is CAISESKGGTSPTDTQYF. CDR3 in DNA: TGTGCCATCAGTGAGTCTAAGGGCGGGACTAGCCCCACAGATACGCAGTATTTT.

The genes are TRBV9 and TRBJ2-1; 13 positions match TRBD2. Germline assignment: CDR1 SGDLS and CDR2 YYNGEE. V dropped 1 base and J dropped 8; count of bases not matched to a gene: 9. The CDR3 has 17 amino acids. The CDR3 spells CASSVIRTSGRVDEQFF. Here the CDR3 DNA reads TGTGCCAGCAGCGTAATTCGGACTAGCGGGAGAGTGGATGAGCAGTTCTTC.